The clone carrying this T cell receptor (beta chain) was detected many times. As yet, its antigen is unknown. The data originate from a study of CD8 T cells in ankylosing spondylitis. Study outcomes and limitations: A subset of motif variants has previously been described in the synovial fluid and blood of reactive arthritis. There was a TCR beta motif, made of several highly homologous variants, that appeared characteristic of ankylosing spondylitis blood. Enrichment of disease-linked clones was reportedly significant in matched ankylosing spondylitis synovial fluid.

Germline V gene sequence: CDR1 LGHNA, CDR2 YNFKEQ. V shed 3 bases, J shed 2 bases, and the junction held 14 bases outside the gene matches. The CDR3 has 18 residues. Scientists made TCR beta libraries using quantitative 5'-RACE with molecular barcodes. TCRdb reprocessed the 5' RACE reads via MiXCR and lists one record per CDR3 protein. The data contain fewer than 400,000 distinct CDR3 sequences, approximately 8.2% of them seen just once; the ten biggest clones take up roughly 15%. The receptor was isolated from a male donor with ankylosing spondylitis. V usage is TRBV4-2 and J usage is TRBJ2-3, with TRBD2 identical over 7 bases. Source material: blood, either unsorted or a sorted T cell fraction (not recorded which). CDR3 nucleotides: TGTGCCAGCAGCCAGGGGGGGAAGACGTGGACCCTCACAGATACGCAGTATTTT. Its translation is CASSQGGKTWTLTDTQYF.